This TCR beta chain was sequenced during a study of cytomegalovirus exposure and HLA in healthy donors. It was with 60 Vbeta and 13 Jbeta primers that the PCR ran. The assay was immunoSEQ multiplex PCR, and TCRdb's table has in-frame clones only and misses some. This table lists 45,000 or so clones. The germline gives CDR1 SGHAT, CDR2 FQNNGV. The CDR3 extends over 18 amino acids. Between the trimmed V and J ends, which lost 0 bases and 2 bases, there was a span of 16 bases. Whole-study results and caveats: Diagnosis of cytomegalovirus status made by the classifier reportedly showed high specificity and sensitivity.

About this clone: What it binds is unknown.

Sequencing input: PBMCs. This sequence joins TRBV11-2 and TRBJ2-2; tentatively, D is TRBD2 (6 bases). This TCR was sampled from a male donor in good health and CMV-seronegative. The CDR3 DNA sequence: TGTGCCAGCAGCTTAGATCGGTGGAGTAGCGGAAACACCGGGGAGCTGTTTTTT. This gives the protein CASSLDRWSSGNTGELFF.